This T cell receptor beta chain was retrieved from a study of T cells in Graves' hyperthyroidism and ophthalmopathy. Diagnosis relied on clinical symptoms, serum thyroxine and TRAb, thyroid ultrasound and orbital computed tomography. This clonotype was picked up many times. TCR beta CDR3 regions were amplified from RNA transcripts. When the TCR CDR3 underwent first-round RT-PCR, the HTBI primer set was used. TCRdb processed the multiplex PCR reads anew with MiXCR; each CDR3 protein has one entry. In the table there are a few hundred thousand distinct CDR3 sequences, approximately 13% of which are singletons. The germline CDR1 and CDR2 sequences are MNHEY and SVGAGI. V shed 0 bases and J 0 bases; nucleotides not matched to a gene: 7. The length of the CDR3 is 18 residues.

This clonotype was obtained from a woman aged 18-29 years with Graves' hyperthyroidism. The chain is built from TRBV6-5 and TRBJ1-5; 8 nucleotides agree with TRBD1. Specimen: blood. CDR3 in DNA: TGTGCCAGCAGTTACTCAGTCCGGGACAGGTATAGCAATCAGCCCCAGCATTTT. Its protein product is CASSYSVRDRYSNQPQHF.